This note documents a single TCR beta chain sequence. Its specificity is not known. The PCR ran on 60 Vbeta and 13 Jbeta primers. Only in-frame clones appear in the TCRdb table, and some are missing; sequencing was by immunoSEQ multiplex PCR. The sample consists of about 130,000 clones, around 75% of them appearing once. This specimen belongs to a study of cytomegalovirus exposure and HLA in healthy donors. Study-wide results and limits: In an earlier analysis, in fewer than 700 donors, most V segments appeared productive either ~87% or ~30% of the time. For most TCR sequences rarity was the rule, although some public TCRs occurred in many donors. The authors enumerated around 150 TCR beta chains as linked to cytomegalovirus. Later genetic work tied a missense DCLRE1C variant to beta-chain V and J trimming.

This sequence originates from a man aged 40-50 years in good health and CMV-seronegative. The specimen was PBMCs.

The chain's CDR3 is CASSFQQGYEQYF. The CDR3 bases are TGTGCCAGCAGTTTTCAGCAGGGATACGAGCAGTACTTC. J is TRBJ2-7 and V is TRBV6-5, with a weak D call TRBD1 (5 bases). Germline V lookup: CDR1 MNHEY, CDR2 SVGAGI. CDR3 length: 13 amino acids. Trimming left V 4 bases short and J 4 bases short, with 11 bases between.